This is a list of T cell receptor beta chains from one sample in a study of blood T cells in healthy people across ages. TCRdb processed the 5' RACE reads anew with MiXCR; each CDR3 protein has one entry. The sample has about a million distinct CDR3 sequences, around two fifths seen once. The specimen was blood. The origin of the receptors is a man between 18 and 35 years old in good health. Each CDR3 is given with its conserved first and last residue. The D gene is left open where the match is weak. Size is stated for part of the rows, as once, few or many counts, or as a class when the clone is expanded.

TRBJ2-1 | NA | NA | TRBV6-5 | CASSFGQETQFF | TGTGCCAGCAGTTTTGGCCAAGAGACCCAGTTCTTC
TRBJ2-1 | few | NA | TRBV9 | CASSVGPADWNEQFF | TGTGCCAGCAGCGTAGGTCCGGCAGATTGGAATGAGCAGTTCTTC
TRBJ2-7 | NA | NA | TRBV12-3/TRBV12-4 | CASRGSTIYEQYF | TGTGCCAGCAGAGGCAGCACTATCTACGAGCAGTACTTC
TRBJ2-1 | few | NA | TRBV12-3/TRBV12-4 | CASSVGQAYNEQFF | TGTGCCAGCAGTGTTGGGCAGGCCTACAATGAGCAGTTCTTC
TRBJ2-4 | few | NA | TRBV13 | CASSPPMGKVTRGENIQYF | TGTGCCAGCAGCCCACCCATGGGGAAAGTAACGCGCGGGGAAAACATTCAGTACTTC
TRBJ2-3 | NA | NA | TRBV21-1 | CASSKADRPRGVTDTQYF | TGTGCCAGCAGCAAAGCAGACCGACCACGGGGGGTTACAGATACGCAGTATTTT
TRBJ2-7 | NA | NA | TRBV10-3 | CAIRTTVTYEQYF | TGTGCCATCAGGACGACAGTAACCTACGAGCAGTACTTC
TRBJ1-6 | NA | NA | TRBV6-6 | CASSPLKQGPLHF | TGTGCCAGCAGTCCCCTTAAACAGGGACCCCTCCACTTT
TRBJ1-5 | NA | NA | TRBV6-1 | CASSSQGYSNQPQHF | TGTGCCAGCAGTTCTCAGGGCTATAGCAATCAGCCCCAGCATTTT
TRBJ2-5 | NA | NA | TRBV4-3 | CASSRVGHGDEQYF | TGCGCCAGCAGCCGCGTCGGGCACGGGGATGAGCAGTACTTC
TRBJ2-7 | NA | NA | TRBV20-1 | CSASQAGQNYEQYF | TGCAGTGCTAGCCAAGCCGGTCAGAACTACGAGCAGTACTTC
TRBJ2-5 | NA | NA | TRBV7-3 | CASSLTRDVQYF | TGTGCCAGCAGCTTAACGAGGGACGTGCAGTACTTC
TRBJ2-1 | NA | NA | TRBV9 | CASSVAGRPGGGEQFF | TGTGCCAGCAGCGTAGCTGGGAGGCCAGGCGGGGGCGAGCAGTTCTTC
TRBJ2-5 | NA | NA | TRBV7-2 | CASSLVAPSGNEQYF | TGTGCCAGCAGCTTAGTTGCCCCAAGCGGCAATGAGCAGTACTTC
TRBJ1-2 | NA | NA | TRBV13 | CASSLEGAAYGYTF | TGTGCCAGCAGCTTAGAAGGGGCAGCCTACGGCTACACCTTC
TRBJ2-7 | many | TRBD1 | TRBV12-3/TRBV12-4 | CASSFGTGTYEQYF | TGTGCCAGCAGTTTTGGGACAGGGACCTACGAGCAGTACTTC
TRBJ2-1 | NA | NA | TRBV6-2/TRBV6-3 | CASSYVRGSSYNEQFF | TGTGCCAGCAGTTACGTCCGGGGGAGCTCCTACAATGAGCAGTTCTTC
TRBJ1-2 | few | NA | TRBV14 | CASSQETTSGYTF | TGTGCCAGCAGCCAAGAGACGACCAGTGGCTACACCTTC
TRBJ1-1 | NA | TRBD1 | TRBV5-4 | CASSLRQGSLFGNTEAFF | TGTGCCAGCAGCTTAAGACAGGGGTCATTATTCGGGAACACTGAAGCTTTCTTT
TRBJ2-5 | NA | TRBD2 | TRBV10-2 | CASEGAGGETQYF | TGCGCCAGCGAGGGAGCGGGGGGAGAGACCCAGTACTTC
TRBJ2-3 | few | NA | TRBV7-2 | CASSLNRALGTDTQYF | TGTGCCAGCAGCTTAAACAGAGCCCTCGGCACAGATACGCAGTATTTT
TRBJ2-1 | NA | NA | TRBV20-1 | CSASPGGTQFF | TGCAGTGCTTCCCCAGGGGGGACGCAGTTCTTC
TRBJ2-4 | NA | NA | TRBV10-3 | CAISESLRGNIQYF | TGTGCCATCAGTGAGTCGCTAAGGGGAAACATTCAGTACTTC
TRBJ2-7 | NA | NA | TRBV6-2/TRBV6-3 | CASSSRPGTLYNEQYF | TGTGCCAGCAGTTCAAGACCGGGAACCCTTTACAATGAGCAGTACTTC